The sequence of this T cell receptor (beta chain) was determined in a study of shared clonotypes between healthy human individuals. Study as a whole: Every donor yielded three CD4 naive, three CD4 memory, two CD8 naive and one CD8 memory plate. Study-wide results and caveats: In several donors, around 5% of naive CD4 clonotypes appeared in common.

Profiled with immunoSEQ multiplex PCR; TCRdb holds only in-frame clones, not every one. The sample has over 850,000 clones, more than 75% seen once. With respect to this clone: Its antigen is as yet unknown. This may come from a read error, since a much larger clone is one base off. The sample holds other DNA sequences that translate to the same CDR3.

This CDR3 region has 12 residues. The V gene lost 3 bases and the J gene lost 1 base, with 5 bases spanning the gap. Germline values: CDR1 SQVTM, CDR2 ANQGSEA. The genes are TRBV29-1 and TRBJ2-3; D call uncertain. The sample was memory CD4+ T cells from PBMCs. The sample's subset: CD45RA-negative fraction. The receptor was derived from a man aged 18 to 29 in good health. Some clones in this sample may be carry-over from other donors' samples. The CDR3 bases are TGCAGCGTTGATTCTGGCACAGATACGCAGTATTTT. It translates to CSVDSGTDTQYF.